The 32 T cell receptor beta chains below come from one sample, sequenced in a study of cytomegalovirus exposure and HLA in healthy donors. Both 60 Vbeta primers and 13 Jbeta primers went into the PCR. Using immunoSEQ multiplex PCR, the repertoire was profiled, and TCRdb retains in-frame clones only, with some absent. Seen here are some 120,000 clones, around 80% observed once, and the top ten hold approximately 5%. The sequencing sample was made of PBMCs. These receptors all stem from a man younger than 40 in good health and CMV-seronegative.

In its sample, this clone was seen a few times. This rearrangement joins TRBV9 to TRBJ2-2; D remains unclear. The CDR3 has 14 amino acids. V lost 2 bases and J 6 bases, leaving 11 bases between the germline ends. Germline V gives CDR1 SGDLS, CDR2 YYNGEE. This CDR3 reads CASSVADSAGELFF. The CDR3, as DNA: TGTGCCAGCAGCGTGGCGGATTCAGCCGGGGAGCTGTTTTTT.

V and J are TRBV28 and TRBJ2-1; unclear D gene. The CDR3 has 18 residues. Trimming left V 1 base short and J 0 bases short, with 16 bases between. Looked up from germline, CDR1 is MDHEN and CDR2 is SYDVKM. DNA of the CDR3: TGTGCCAGCAGTTTATCCCCCATCATGGCCAGCTCCTACAATGAGCAGTTCTTC. Protein product: CASSLSPIMASSYNEQFF. Combining the CDR3 with reference TRBV28 and TRBJ2-1 gives the whole variable domain DVKVTQSSRYLVKRTGEKVFLECVQDMDHENMFWYRQDPGLGLRLIYFSYDVKMKEKGDIPEGYSVSREKKERFSLILESASTNQTSMYLCASSLSPIMASSYNEQFFGPGTRLTVL.

The chain is built from TRBV12-5 and TRBJ2-7, with D perhaps TRBD1 (6 bases). The V end was cut by 1 base, the J end by 6 bases, with 10 bases between. CDR3 length: 13 amino acids. Germline assignment: CDR1 LGHNT and CDR2 FRNRAP. This CDR3 is CASGLETGTEQYF. CDR3 in DNA: TGTGCTAGTGGTTTGGAAACAGGGACCGAGCAGTACTTC.

The genes are TRBV5-1 and TRBJ2-1, with TRBD2 matching 7 bases. The CDR3 is made up of 14 amino acids. V dropped 4 bases and J dropped 6; count of bases not matched to a gene: 7. CDR1 is SGHRS, CDR2 YFSETQ, per germline. CDR3 loop: CASSRWGGSNEQFF. The CDR3 DNA reads TGCGCCAGCAGCCGGTGGGGGGGGAGCAATGAGCAGTTCTTC.

V gene TRBV2 combines with J gene TRBJ2-2; no reliable D call. The CDR3 is 12 residues long. Germline V gene sequence: CDR1 SNHLY, CDR2 FYNNEI. V was trimmed by 9 bases and J by 1 base, leaving 6 bases between them. CDR3: CASHRNTGELFF. CDR3 DNA sequence: TGTGCCAGTCACAGGAACACCGGGGAGCTGTTTTTT. Drawing the rest from reference TRBV2 and TRBJ2-2, the complete variable domain is EPEVTQTPSHQVTQMGQEVILRCVPISNHLYFYWYRQILGQKVEFLVSFYNNEISEKSEIFDDQFSVERPDGSNFTLKIRSTKLEDSAMYFCASHRNTGELFFGEGSRLTVL.

This clone was recorded a few times. The chain uses TRBV6-5 and TRBJ1-4; 8 nucleotides match TRBD1. V shed 4 bases, J shed 8 bases, and the junction held 9 bases outside the gene matches. The CDR3 has 15 residues. Per germline, CDR1 MNHEY and CDR2 SVGAGI. CDR3 sequence (DNA): TGTGCCAGCAGTTCTGAACAGGGGGGTAAAGAAAAACTGTTTTTT. Residues: CASSSEQGGKEKLFF.

The J gene is TRBJ1-2, the V gene TRBV2; D is possibly TRBD1 (6 bases). V was cut by 6 bases and J by 3 bases, with 17 bases left in between. Germline CDR1 SNHLY, CDR2 FYNNEI. The CDR3 is 15 residues long. CDR3 region: CASRGEGGKDYGYTF. The CDR3 DNA sequence: TGTGCCAGCAGGGGGGAGGGGGGTAAGGACTATGGCTACACCTTC.

The rearrangement links TRBV11-3 to TRBJ2-5; TRBD2 matches at 12 bases. CDR3 length equals 15 residues. Germline lookup yields CDR1 SGHNT and CDR2 YENEEA. The V segment lost 1 base and the J segment 4 bases; nucleotides outside the gene matches: 1. CDR3 nucleotides: TGTGCCAGCAGCTTAGGGGGACTAGCGGGAGAGACCCAGTACTTC. Its translation: CASSLGGLAGETQYF.

J is TRBJ2-3 and V is TRBV13; 13 nucleotides align to TRBD2. J gave up 3 bases and V 5 bases, and 8 bases lay outside the gene matches. The germline V gene has CDR1 PRHDT and CDR2 FYEKMQ (reference sequence). This CDR3 spans 17 amino acids. The CDR3 loop is CASSGGLAGPTTDTQYF. The CDR3 nucleotides are TGTGCCAGCAGCGGGGGACTAGCGGGACCCACAACAGATACGCAGTATTTT.

The chain links TRBV5-4 to TRBJ2-6; 16 bases are shared with TRBD2. The V gene's germline CDR1 is SGHNT and CDR2 YYREEE (reference sequence). This CDR3 region has 20 residues. V shed 7 bases and J 2 bases; nucleotides not matched to a gene: 12. The CDR3 sequence: CASGPGTSGRVFPGANVLTF. In DNA form, the CDR3 reads TGTGCCAGCGGTCCCGGGACTAGCGGGAGGGTATTCCCTGGGGCCAACGTCCTGACTTTC.

The chain employs TRBV5-8 and TRBJ2-3, with 10 nucleotides matching TRBD1. Germline V gives CDR1 SGHTS, CDR2 YDEGEE. Unmatched junction bases numbered 5, after V lost 4 bases and J lost 3 bases. CDR3 length: 15 residues. The CDR3 region has the DNA TGTGCCAGCAGCGACGGGACAGGGGTAACAGATACGCAGTATTTT. Residues: CASSDGTGVTDTQYF.

The chain employs TRBV6-6 and TRBJ1-1, with TRBD1 matching 8 bases. The germline gives CDR1 MNHNY, CDR2 SVGAGI (reference sequence). The CDR3 sequence is 15 residues long. V was clipped by 4 bases and J by 5 bases; unmatched bases: 9. The CDR3 loop is CASSSRTGFVTEAFF. As DNA, the CDR3 is TGTGCCAGCAGTTCCCGGACAGGGTTTGTAACTGAAGCTTTCTTT.

This chain connects TRBV5-8 to TRBJ2-7; 7 bases are shared with TRBD2. Germline V gene lookup returns CDR1 SGHTS and CDR2 YDEGEE. V lost 3 bases, J lost 4 bases, and 13 bases stayed unmatched. The CDR3 loop spans 16 amino acids. The CDR3 spells CASSWTLGTTGYEQYF. CDR3 nucleotide sequence: TGTGCCAGCAGCTGGACCTTGGGGACTACTGGATACGAGCAGTACTTC.

J is TRBJ2-3 and V is TRBV29-1; 10 bases fit TRBD1. V was pared by 6 bases and J by 4 bases, with 7 bases of the junction left unmatched. Germline assignment: CDR1 SQVTM and CDR2 ANQGSEA. The CDR3 is made up of 14 amino acids. CDR3 in DNA: TGCAGCGTGGGTTGGGGACAGGGGCCAGATACGCAGTATTTT. Translating it yields CSVGWGQGPDTQYF.

This clone turned up a few times. The V gene is TRBV6-6, the J gene TRBJ1-6; D gene uncertain. The CDR3 sequence is 16 residues long. The germline CDR1 and CDR2 sequences are MNHNY and SVGAGI (reference sequence). V lost 6 bases and J lost 9, with 21 bases in between. This CDR3 is CASSIRSGGVGSPLHF. The CDR3 nucleotides are TGTGCCAGCAGCATACGGTCCGGCGGAGTTGGTTCACCCCTCCACTTT.

This chain connects TRBV29-1 to TRBJ2-7; 8 bases map to TRBD1. The germline V gene has CDR1 SQVTM and CDR2 ANQGSEA. This CDR3 region has 14 residues. The junction had 12 bases not matched to a gene; V was cut back by 4 bases and J by 7 bases. CDR3 in DNA: TGCAGCGTTGTTCCCAGGGGGCCGTTAGGGGAGCAGTACTTC. Translating gives CSVVPRGPLGEQYF.

The V and J genes are TRBV5-1 and TRBJ2-3; possible D gene TRBD1, 5 bases. CDR3 length: 13 amino acids. Germline V CDR1 and CDR2: SGHRS, YFSETQ. Trimming removed 3 bases at V and 6 bases at J, with 11 bases between. The chain's CDR3 is CASSSIPGDTQYF. In DNA, the CDR3 is TGCGCCAGCAGCTCTATACCAGGGGATACGCAGTATTTT.

On this clone itself: A read error may produce the germline difference seen at one junction end. The gene calls are TRBV28 and TRBJ2-7, with 15 bases identical to TRBD2. Germline V CDR1 and CDR2: MDHEN, SYDVKM. The CDR3 totals 13 residues. CDR3 loop: CASSQGTSGRSIF. The CDR3 nucleotides are TGTGCCAGCAGCCAGGGGACTAGCGGGAGGTCCATCTTC.

The chain has TRBV11-2 and TRBJ2-1, with 13 positions matching TRBD2. Germline CDR1 reads SGHAT; CDR2 reads FQNNGV. J lost 7 bases, V lost 1 base, and 7 bases had no gene match. The CDR3 has 17 residues. CDR3 sequence reads: CASSLGWTSGSFNEQFF. The CDR3 DNA sequence: TGTGCCAGCAGCTTAGGGTGGACTAGCGGGAGTTTTAATGAGCAGTTCTTC.

This chain links TRBV9 with TRBJ2-1; maybe TRBD1 (5 bases). Trimming removed 3 bases at V and 8 bases at J, with 24 bases between. Germline V gives CDR1 SGDLS, CDR2 YYNGEE. This CDR3 comprises 17 residues. CDR3 in amino acids: CASSGTGVSAKLDEQFF. CDR3 DNA: TGTGCCAGCAGCGGAACAGGAGTCAGTGCAAAATTGGATGAGCAGTTCTTC.

This clone was found a few times. The V call is TRBV18, the J call TRBJ1-3; the D is unclear. This CDR3 has 14 amino acids. Germline V gene data show CDR1 as KGHSH and CDR2 as LQKENI. V lost 3 bases, J lost 3 bases, and 9 bases lay in between. CDR3 residues: CASSPQRVGNTIYF. In nucleotides, the CDR3 is TGTGCCAGCTCACCGCAGAGGGTTGGAAACACCATATATTTT.

This chain joins TRBV6-5 and TRBJ2-7; 12 bases fit TRBD2. The CDR3 runs 13 residues. Germline trimming cut 6 bases from V and 7 bases from J; bases unmatched to any gene: 4. CDR1 is MNHEY, CDR2 SVGAGI, per germline. The chain's CDR3 is CASSLGLAGEQYF. CDR3 nucleotides: TGTGCCAGCAGCCTCGGACTAGCGGGGGAGCAGTACTTC.

The genes are TRBV2 and TRBJ1-5, with 7 bases lining up with TRBD1. CDR1 is SNHLY and CDR2 is FYNNEI in the germline V gene. V lost 6 bases to trimming and J lost 6 bases; unmatched junction nucleotides: 14. The CDR3 loop spans 16 amino acids. The CDR3 nucleotides read TGTGCCAGCAGCCGAAAGGGGAGAGGGGGCTCTCAGCCCCAGCATTTT. Translating it yields CASSRKGRGGSQPQHF.

This chain joins TRBV18 and TRBJ1-3; D uncertain. V lost 3 bases to trimming and J lost 2 bases, with 17 bases between them. Per germline, CDR1 KGHSH and CDR2 LQKENI. The CDR3 totals 17 residues. The CDR3, as DNA: TGTGCCAGCTCACCCTTCCGAGGTGTCGGGACTGGAAACACCATATATTTT. This codes for CASSPFRGVGTGNTIYF.

This clone is a singleton in its sample. The V call is TRBV9, the J call TRBJ2-2; TRBD2 agrees at 13 bases. The CDR3 runs to 18 residues. Germline V CDR1 and CDR2: SGDLS, YYNGEE. V was clipped by 4 bases and J by 0 bases; unmatched bases: 6. DNA of the CDR3: TGTGCCAGCAGCTTTACTAGCGGGGGGGGATCGAACACCGGGGAGCTGTTTTTT. Its protein product is CASSFTSGGGSNTGELFF.

The gene calls are TRBV28 and TRBJ1-3; TRBD1 matches 7 bases. CDR1 MDHEN and CDR2 SYDVKM come from the germline V gene. V shed 11 bases, J shed 0 bases, and the junction held 16 bases outside the gene matches. The CDR3 is made up of 17 amino acids. As DNA, the CDR3 is TGTGCCTCGACCGGGACAGAAGGGCGCCGCTCTGGAAACACCATATATTTT. Its translation is CASTGTEGRRSGNTIYF.

V gene TRBV7-9 combines with J gene TRBJ1-4, with a tentative D call TRBD1 (6 bases). The germline V gene has CDR1 SEHNR and CDR2 FQNEAQ (reference sequence). The CDR3 has 12 amino acids. V lost 4 bases and J 8 bases, leaving 8 bases between the germline ends. CDR3 coding DNA: TGTGCCAGCAGCTCACAGGGCGAAAAACTGTTTTTT. Translated: CASSSQGEKLFF.

The V gene is TRBV13, the J gene TRBJ2-2; 8 bases fit TRBD1. CDR1 PRHDT and CDR2 FYEKMQ come from the germline V gene (reference sequence). V dropped 9 bases and J dropped 5; count of bases not matched to a gene: 8. CDR3 size: 14 residues. The CDR3 reads CASTGGKGTGELFF. CDR3 DNA sequence: TGTGCCAGTACAGGGGGGAAAGGGACCGGGGAGCTGTTTTTT.

The chain couples TRBV2 to TRBJ1-1; a possible D gene is TRBD1 (5 bases). Trimming stripped 3 bases from V and 1 base from J, with 9 bases between. This CDR3 has 14 residues. The germline CDR1 and CDR2 sequences are SNHLY and FYNNEI. The CDR3 nucleotides are TGTGCCAGCAGTGATCTGCAGGGGAACACTGAAGCTTTCTTT. It codes for CASSDLQGNTEAFF.

This clone appeared a few times. The V gene is TRBV6-1, the J gene TRBJ2-7, with 7 bases matching TRBD1. CDR1 MNHNS and CDR2 SASEGT come from the germline V gene. Unmatched junction bases numbered 7, after V lost 4 bases and J lost 1 base. The CDR3 consists of 15 residues. CDR3 amino acids: CASSGQGPGSYEQYF. As DNA, the CDR3 is TGTGCCAGCAGTGGACAGGGACCGGGGTCCTACGAGCAGTACTTC.

This clone was found once. The V and J genes are TRBV28 and TRBJ2-5, with no clear D. The CDR3 is made up of 15 amino acids. The germline V gene encodes CDR1 MDHEN and CDR2 SYDVKM. Deletions cut 3 bases from V and 7 bases from J, with 18 bases between. CDR3 nucleotide sequence: TGTGCCAGCAGTTTGAATTCCCGGCCGTCGGGGACCCAGTACTTC. Translating it yields CASSLNSRPSGTQYF.

This clone was counted a few times. V usage is TRBV28 and J usage is TRBJ2-7; maybe TRBD1 (6 bases). V gave up 5 bases and J gave up 3 bases, with 8 bases separating them. Germline-derived CDR1 and CDR2 are MDHEN and SYDVKM. The CDR3 loop spans 12 amino acids. CDR3 coding DNA: TGTGCCAGCAGTCCGGACAGCTACGAGCAGTACTTC. Protein product: CASSPDSYEQYF.